This T cell receptor (beta chain) comes out of a study of CD8 T cells in Susac syndrome (dated by TCRdb to 2018 to 2020). About the full investigation: Among the Susac syndrome patients who were sequenced, clinically active disease was present in more than 5 and clinical remission was observed in 8 or 9. At the time of blood withdrawal, Susac syndrome patients were either therapy-naive, taking corticosteroids (with some also receiving IVIg), or on IVIg alone. Whether CD8+ T cell activation and differentiation in Susac syndrome was antigen driven was tested using repertoire sequencing.

Peripheral blood CD8+ and CD4+ T cells from healthy donors, Susac syndrome patients and multiple sclerosis patients were profiled by high-throughput TCR beta sequencing. Recently defined diagnostic criteria for definite or probable disease were met by the Susac syndrome patients. Bulk CD8+ and CD4+ T cells were purified magnetically by negative isolation, whereas CD8+ TEMRA cells were enriched by FACS. Blood was drawn into EDTA tubes, processed within 24 hours, and PBMCs were isolated by density gradient centrifugation. PBMCs intended for TCR sequencing were cryopreserved in liquid nitrogen and were subsequently thawed in a 37 degrees C water bath. Purity of sorted or isolated CD4+, CD8+ and CD8+ TEMRA cells was at least 90%. With respect to this clonotype: The antigen it recognizes is unknown. No clone much larger than this one lies a single base away; base qualities are absent.

RNA was extracted with the RNeasy kit and roughly 0.45 to 1 ug was reverse transcribed using random hexamers. The immunoSEQ multiplex PCR assay, which covers 54 Vbeta and 13 Jbeta segments, was used to amplify TCR beta CDR3 regions. To correct PCR amplification bias, a synthetic template baseline was used for both primer optimization and computational correction. The paper's data handling went like this. Reads were annotated to V, D and J genes according to IMGT and were analyzed with immunoSEQ Analyzer, with only productive sequences retained. To calculate clonality, Shannon entropy was normalized by log2 of the number of productive unique sequences and then subtracted from one. For each patient and control, public and private clones were evaluated within the 100 most prevalent clones. A clone was defined as Susac-specific if it was absent from the healthy and MS cohorts, from more than 850 published viral clones and from other ImmuneACCESS disease sequences. TCRdb reprocessing: public reads trimmed at Q25 with fastp, clones called with MiXCR, in-frame beta chains kept. CDR3 protein sequences are deduplicated, and each keeps its most common genes and DNA. For this entry, the V and J calls and clone size follow TCRdb and not the study's own pipeline. This sample has approximately 190,000 distinct CDR3 sequences in its table, and around 95% of those were observed once. 0.09% to 0.1% of the sample goes to the ten largest clones.

The trim is 4 bases for V and 0 bases for J, with a gap of 10 bases between the germline ends. Taken from the germline V gene (reference sequence), the CDR1 and CDR2 loops are LNHDA and SQIVND. The CDR3 spans 14 residues, from the cysteine through the phenylalanine. Of the read, only the CDR3 DNA is kept; its 42 bases are in frame from base 1. What the work shows at the level of the full study, not this receptor alone: The study acknowledged that relatively few individuals were included in the TCR sequencing and HLA analysis. In patients with Susac syndrome, the CD4+ T cell repertoire showed no detectable clonal expansion.

This receptor chain uses TRBV19 and TRBJ2-7, and TRBD1 may be the D gene, going by 5 matching bases. Specimen: CD4+ T cells from PBMCs. This clonotype originated in a human donor with Susac syndrome. At the DNA level, the sequence is TGTGCCAGTAGTAGCCGACAGACCTCCTACGAGCAGTACTTC. It codes for CASSSRQTSYEQYF.